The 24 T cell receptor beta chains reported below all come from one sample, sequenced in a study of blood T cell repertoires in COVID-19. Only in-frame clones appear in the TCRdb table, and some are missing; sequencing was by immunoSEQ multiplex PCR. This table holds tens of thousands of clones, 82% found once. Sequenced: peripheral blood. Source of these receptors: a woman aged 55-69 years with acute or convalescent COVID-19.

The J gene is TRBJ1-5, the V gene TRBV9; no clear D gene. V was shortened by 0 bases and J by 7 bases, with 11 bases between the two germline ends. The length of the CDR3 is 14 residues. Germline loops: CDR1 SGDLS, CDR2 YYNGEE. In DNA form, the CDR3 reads TGTGCCAGCAGCGTAGAAGCCGTCTACCAGCCCCAGCATTTT. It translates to CASSVEAVYQPQHF.

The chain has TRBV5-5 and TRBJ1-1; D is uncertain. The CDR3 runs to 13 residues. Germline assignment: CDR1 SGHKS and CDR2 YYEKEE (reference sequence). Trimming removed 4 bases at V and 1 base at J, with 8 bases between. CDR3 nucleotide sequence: TGTGCCAGCAGCCAAATCAGGAACACTGAAGCTTTCTTT. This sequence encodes CASSQIRNTEAFF.

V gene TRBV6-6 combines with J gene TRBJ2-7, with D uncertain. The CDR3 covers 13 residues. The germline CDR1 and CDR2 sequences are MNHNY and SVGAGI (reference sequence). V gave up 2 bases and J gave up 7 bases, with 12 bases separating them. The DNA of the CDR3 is TGTGCCAGCAGTTACCCCCGGAGAGAGGAGCAGTACTTC. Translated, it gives CASSYPRREEQYF.

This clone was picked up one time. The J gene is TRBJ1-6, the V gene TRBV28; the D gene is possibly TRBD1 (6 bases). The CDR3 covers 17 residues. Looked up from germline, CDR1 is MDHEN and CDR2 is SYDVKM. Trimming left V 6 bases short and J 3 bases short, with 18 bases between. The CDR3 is CASSPGSTGFYNSPLHF. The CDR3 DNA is TGTGCCAGCAGCCCAGGGTCGACAGGCTTCTATAATTCACCCCTCCACTTT.

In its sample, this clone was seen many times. Here the CDR3 reads CASHSAGGRNTEAFF. The CDR3 nucleotides read TGTGCCAGCCATTCTGCAGGGGGCAGGAACACTGAAGCTTTCTTT. The chain recombines TRBV2 with TRBJ1-1; 8 positions match TRBD1. This CDR3 has 15 amino acids. CDR1 SNHLY and CDR2 FYNNEI come from the germline V gene. J gave up 1 base and V 8 bases, and 9 bases lay outside the gene matches.

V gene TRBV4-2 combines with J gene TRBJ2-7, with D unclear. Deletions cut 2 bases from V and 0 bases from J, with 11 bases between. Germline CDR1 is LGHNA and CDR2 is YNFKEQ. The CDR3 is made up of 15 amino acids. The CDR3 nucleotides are TGTGCCAGCAGCCAATTCCCAGGAACCTCCTACGAGCAGTACTTC. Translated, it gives CASSQFPGTSYEQYF.

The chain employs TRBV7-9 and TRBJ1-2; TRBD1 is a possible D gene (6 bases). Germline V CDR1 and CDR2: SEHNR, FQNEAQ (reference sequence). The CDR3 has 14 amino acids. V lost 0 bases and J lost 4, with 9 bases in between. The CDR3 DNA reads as TGTGCCAGCAGCTTAGCCTTGGACAGCTATGGCTACACCTTC. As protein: CASSLALDSYGYTF.

The CDR3 sequence: CASSLAGQGVYGYTF. In DNA, the CDR3 is TGTGCCAGCAGCTTGGCGGGACAGGGGGTATATGGCTACACCTTC. The rearrangement joins TRBV5-6 to TRBJ1-2; 11 bases agree with TRBD1. There are 15 residues in the CDR3. Germline V gives CDR1 SGHDT, CDR2 YYEEEE. With V trimmed by 0 bases and J by 5 bases, 3 bases remained unmatched.

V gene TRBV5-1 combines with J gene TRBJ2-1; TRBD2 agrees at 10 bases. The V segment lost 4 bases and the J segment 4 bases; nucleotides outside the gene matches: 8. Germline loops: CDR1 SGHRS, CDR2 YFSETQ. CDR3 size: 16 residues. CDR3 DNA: TGCGCCAGCAGCGGACGACCGGGACTAGCGTACAATGAGCAGTTCTTC. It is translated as CASSGRPGLAYNEQFF.

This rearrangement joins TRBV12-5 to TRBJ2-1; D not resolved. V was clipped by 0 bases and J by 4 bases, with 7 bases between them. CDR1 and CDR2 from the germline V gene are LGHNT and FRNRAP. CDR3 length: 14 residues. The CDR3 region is CASGLVPEYNEQFF. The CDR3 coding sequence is TGTGCTAGTGGTTTGGTACCGGAGTACAATGAGCAGTTCTTC. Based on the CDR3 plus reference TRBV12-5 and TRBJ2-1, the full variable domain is DARVTQTPRHKVTEMGQEVTMRCQPILGHNTVFWYRQTMMQGLELLAYFRNRAPLDDSGMPKDRFSAEMPDATLATLKIQPSEPRDSAVYFCASGLVPEYNEQFFGPGTRLTVL.

CDR3 nucleotide sequence: TGCGCCAGCAGCCAAGTACAGGGGGCGGTCTCCTACGAGCAGTACTTC. Amino acids: CASSQVQGAVSYEQYF. The chain recombines TRBV4-1 with TRBJ2-7; TRBD1 matches 9 bases. Trimming removed 1 base from V and 0 bases from J; junction bases left unmatched: 4. The germline V gene has CDR1 MGHRA and CDR2 YSYEKL. CDR3 length: 16 amino acids.

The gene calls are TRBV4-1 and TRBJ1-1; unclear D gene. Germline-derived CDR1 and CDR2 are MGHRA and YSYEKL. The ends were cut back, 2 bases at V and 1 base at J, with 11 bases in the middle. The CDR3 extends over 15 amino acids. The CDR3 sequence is CASSQPRRGNTEAFF. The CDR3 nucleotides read TGCGCCAGCAGCCAACCCCGTCGGGGGAACACTGAAGCTTTCTTT.

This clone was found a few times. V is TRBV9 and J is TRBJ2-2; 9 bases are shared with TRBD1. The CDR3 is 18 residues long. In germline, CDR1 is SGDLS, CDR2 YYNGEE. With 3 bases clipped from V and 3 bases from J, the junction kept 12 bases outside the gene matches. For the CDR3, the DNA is TGTGCCAGCAGCGACCGGACAGGGGCGACGGGATACACCGGGGAGCTGTTTTTT. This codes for CASSDRTGATGYTGELFF.

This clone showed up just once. DNA of the CDR3: TGTGCCAGCAGCCCGTCCCGGACAGGGGATATCTATGGCTACACCTTC. It encodes CASSPSRTGDIYGYTF. The chain carries TRBV3-1 (or the pseudogene TRBV3-2) and TRBJ1-2; 9 bases are a match to TRBD1. This CDR3 has 16 residues. Trimming took 4 bases from V and 4 from J; bases not matched to a gene: 10. Germline lookup yields CDR1 LGHDT and CDR2 YNNKEL (reference sequence).

The CDR3 nucleotides are TGTGCCAGCAGCCAAGGGAGACTAGCGGAGAACACCGGGGAGCTGTTTTTT. Protein product: CASSQGRLAENTGELFF. J is TRBJ2-2 and V is TRBV4-2; 9 bases align to TRBD2. Per the germline V gene, CDR1 is LGHNA and CDR2 is YNFKEQ. V was pared by 1 base and J by 1 base, with 4 bases of the junction left unmatched. There are 17 residues in the CDR3.

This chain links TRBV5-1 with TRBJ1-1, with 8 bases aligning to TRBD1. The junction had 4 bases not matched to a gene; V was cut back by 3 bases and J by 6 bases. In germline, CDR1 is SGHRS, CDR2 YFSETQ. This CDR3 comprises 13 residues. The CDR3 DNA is TGCGCCAGCAGCTCAGGGGGCAGCGCTGAAGCTTTCTTT. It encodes CASSSGGSAEAFF.

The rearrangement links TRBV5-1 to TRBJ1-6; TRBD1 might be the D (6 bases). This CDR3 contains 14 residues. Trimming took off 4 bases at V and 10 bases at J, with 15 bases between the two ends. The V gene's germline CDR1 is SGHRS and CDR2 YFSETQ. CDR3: CASSVGQSGSPLHF. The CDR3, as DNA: TGCGCCAGCAGCGTCGGACAGTCCGGATCACCCCTCCACTTT.

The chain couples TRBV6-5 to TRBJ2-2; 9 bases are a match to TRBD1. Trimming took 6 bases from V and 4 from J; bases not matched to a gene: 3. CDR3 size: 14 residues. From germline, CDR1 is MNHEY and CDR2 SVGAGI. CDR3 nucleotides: TGTGCCAGCAGGACAGGGGGTCGCACCGGGGAGCTGTTTTTT. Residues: CASRTGGRTGELFF.

CDR3 protein: CASSTGPGTAVVLTF. The CDR3 DNA is TGTGCCAGCAGTACTGGACCCGGGACAGCAGTCGTCCTGACTTTC. This chain joins TRBV2 and TRBJ2-6; 7 nucleotides line up with TRBD1. In germline, CDR1 is SNHLY, CDR2 FYNNEI. V dropped 5 bases and J dropped 12; count of bases not matched to a gene: 13. This CDR3 spans 15 amino acids.

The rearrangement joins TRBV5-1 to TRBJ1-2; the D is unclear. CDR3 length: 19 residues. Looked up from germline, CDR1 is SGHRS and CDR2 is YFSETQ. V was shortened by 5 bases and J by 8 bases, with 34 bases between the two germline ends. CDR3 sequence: CASSPLRPSASGQMSGYTF. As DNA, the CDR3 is TGCGCCAGCAGTCCGCTCCGACCTTCAGCCAGTGGGCAGATGTCCGGCTACACCTTC.

CDR3 in DNA: TGCAGCGTTGACACTGGAGGAACATATGGCTACACCTTC. Protein sequence: CSVDTGGTYGYTF. V usage is TRBV29-1 and J usage is TRBJ1-2; D call uncertain. Between the trimmed V and J ends, which lost 3 bases and 5 bases, there was a span of 13 bases. Germline values: CDR1 SQVTM, CDR2 ANQGSEA. The CDR3 sequence is 13 residues long.

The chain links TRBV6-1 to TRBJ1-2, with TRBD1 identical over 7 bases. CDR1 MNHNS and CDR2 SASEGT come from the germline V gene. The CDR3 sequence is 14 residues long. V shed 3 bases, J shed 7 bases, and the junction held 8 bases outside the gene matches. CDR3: CASSDKGAIRGYTF. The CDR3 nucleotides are TGTGCCAGCAGTGATAAGGGGGCGATACGTGGCTACACCTTC.

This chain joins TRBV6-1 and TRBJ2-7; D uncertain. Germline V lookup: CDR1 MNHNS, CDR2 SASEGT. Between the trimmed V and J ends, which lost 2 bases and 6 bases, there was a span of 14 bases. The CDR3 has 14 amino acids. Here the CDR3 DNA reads TGTGCCAGCAGTGAATTTCAGATTCCGGGCGAGCAGTACTTC. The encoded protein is CASSEFQIPGEQYF.

CDR3 nucleotides: TGTGCCAGTAGTATAAAGGGGACTTACTCGAGCTCCTACAATGAGCAGTTCTTC. Residues: CASSIKGTYSSSYNEQFF. This chain joins TRBV19 and TRBJ2-1, with D tentatively TRBD2 (6 bases). The germline CDR1 and CDR2 sequences are LNHDA and SQIVND (reference sequence). Deletions cut 2 bases from V and 0 bases from J, with 17 bases between. The CDR3 totals 18 residues.